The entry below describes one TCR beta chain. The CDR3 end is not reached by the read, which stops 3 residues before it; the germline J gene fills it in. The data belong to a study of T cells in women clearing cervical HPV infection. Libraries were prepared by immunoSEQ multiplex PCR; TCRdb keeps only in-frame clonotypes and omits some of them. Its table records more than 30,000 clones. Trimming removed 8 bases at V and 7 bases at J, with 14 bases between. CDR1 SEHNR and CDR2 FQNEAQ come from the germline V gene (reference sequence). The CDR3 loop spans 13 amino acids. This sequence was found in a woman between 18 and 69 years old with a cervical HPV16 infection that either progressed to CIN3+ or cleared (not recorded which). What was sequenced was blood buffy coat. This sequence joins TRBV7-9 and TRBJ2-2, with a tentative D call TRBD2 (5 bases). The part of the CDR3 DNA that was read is TGTGCCAGCCGGATCGAGGGTGACGGGGAG. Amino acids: CASRIEGDGE. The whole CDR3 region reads CASRIEGDGELFF.